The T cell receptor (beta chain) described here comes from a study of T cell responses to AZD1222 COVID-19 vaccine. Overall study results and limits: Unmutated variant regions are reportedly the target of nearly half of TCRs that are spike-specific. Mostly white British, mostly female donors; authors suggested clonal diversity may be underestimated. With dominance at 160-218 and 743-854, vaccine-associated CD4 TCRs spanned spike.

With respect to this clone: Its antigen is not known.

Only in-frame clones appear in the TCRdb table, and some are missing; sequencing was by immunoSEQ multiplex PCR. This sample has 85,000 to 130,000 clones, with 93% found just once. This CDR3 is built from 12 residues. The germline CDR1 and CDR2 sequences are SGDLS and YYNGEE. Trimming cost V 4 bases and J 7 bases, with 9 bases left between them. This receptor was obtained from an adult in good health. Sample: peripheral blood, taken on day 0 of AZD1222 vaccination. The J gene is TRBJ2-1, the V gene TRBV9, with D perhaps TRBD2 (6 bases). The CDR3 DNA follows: TGTGCCAGCAGCAAAGGACTAAATGAGCAGTTCTTC. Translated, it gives CASSKGLNEQFF.